The present entry profiles one T cell receptor (beta chain) with its context. The antigen remains unidentified. The junction differs from germline at one of its ends, possibly a read error. Time point in this sample: newly diagnosed GD, antithyroid drugs for less than 3 months. RNA from PBMCs was the source of the TCR library. The data were taken from a study of regulatory T cells in long-lasting Graves disease. Study outcomes and limitations: The analysis examined peripheral blood only and excluded thyroid tissue.

The germline CDR1 and CDR2 sequences are GTSNPN and SVGIG (reference sequence). The CDR3 is 15 amino acids. Sequencing libraries for TCR beta were prepared with iRepertoire HTBI primers and Arm-PCR of CDR3 regions. MiXCR, run by TCRdb on the multiplex PCR reads, gives a single entry per CDR3 protein. Among 500,000 to 700,000 distinct CDR3 sequences listed, 15% to 20% were seen once. Another study also made use of these data, one on T cells in Graves' hyperthyroidism and ophthalmopathy.

The receptor comes from a woman aged 25 to 45 with Graves disease. The source was peripheral blood mononuclear cells (PBMCs), collected at new diagnosis, from a patient treated with antithyroid drugs. The V and J genes are TRBV30 and TRBJ2-2; 13 nucleotides match TRBD2. CDR3 loop: CAWSPGLAGIGELLF. The DNA for the CDR3 is TGTGCCTGGAGTCCGGGACTAGCGGGAATCGGGGAGCTGCTTTTT.